Many counts were recorded for the clone carrying this T cell receptor beta chain. What it binds is not known. Trimming took off 1 base at V and 3 bases at J, with 9 bases between the two ends. The CDR3 spans 14 residues. Germline CDR1 is SGHDN and CDR2 is FVKESK. The entry originates in a study of CD8+CD57+ T cells in acquired aplastic anemia. TCR beta VDJ and CDR3 were profiled, and genomic DNA was the template. TCRdb reanalysed the reads using MiXCR and keeps one entry per CDR3 protein. The repertoire holds 250,000 to 350,000 distinct CDR3 sequences, with around three fifths as singletons. Study-level results: Almost 30 shared CD8+ CDR3s appeared highly expressed within patients' immunodominant clones.

Sequencing was done on a sample of sorted CD4+, CD8+, or CD8+CD57+ T cells (not recorded which) from PBMCs. The V call is TRBV14, the J call TRBJ1-1, with D hard to call. The sequence was obtained from a human donor with severe aplastic anemia or a healthy control (not recorded which). CDR3 amino acids: CASSQVMGYTEAFF. CDR3 DNA sequence: TGTGCCAGCAGCCAAGTGATGGGGTACACTGAAGCTTTCTTT.